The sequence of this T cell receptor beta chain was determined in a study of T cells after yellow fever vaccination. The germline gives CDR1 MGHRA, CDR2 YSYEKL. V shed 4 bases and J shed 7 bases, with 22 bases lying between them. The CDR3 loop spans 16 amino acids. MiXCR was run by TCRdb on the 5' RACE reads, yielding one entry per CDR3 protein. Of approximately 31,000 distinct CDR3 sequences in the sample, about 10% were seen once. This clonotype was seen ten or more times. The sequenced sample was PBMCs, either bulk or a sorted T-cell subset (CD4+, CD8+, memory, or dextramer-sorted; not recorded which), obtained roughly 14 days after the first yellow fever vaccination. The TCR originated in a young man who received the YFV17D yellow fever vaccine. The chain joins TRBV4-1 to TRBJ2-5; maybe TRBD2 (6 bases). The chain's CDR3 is CASSPRDWEGLATQYF. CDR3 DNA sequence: TGCGCCAGCAGCCCCCGGGACTGGGAAGGCTTAGCGACCCAGTACTTC.